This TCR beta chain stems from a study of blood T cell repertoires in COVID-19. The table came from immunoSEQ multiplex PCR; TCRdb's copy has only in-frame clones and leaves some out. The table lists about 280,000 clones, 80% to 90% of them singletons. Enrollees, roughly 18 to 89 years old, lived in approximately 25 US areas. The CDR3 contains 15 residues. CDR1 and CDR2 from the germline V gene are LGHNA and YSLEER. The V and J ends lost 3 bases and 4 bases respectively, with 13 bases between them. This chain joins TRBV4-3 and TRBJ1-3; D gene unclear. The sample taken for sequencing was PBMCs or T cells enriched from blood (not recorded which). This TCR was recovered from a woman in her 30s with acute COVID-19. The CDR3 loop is CASSHVGSGGNTIYF. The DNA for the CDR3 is TGCGCCAGCAGCCACGTCGGGTCGGGGGGAAACACCATATATTTT.